The clone carrying this T cell receptor (beta chain) showed up many times. This specimen comes from a study of regulatory T cells in long-lasting Graves disease. The TCR beta library used iRepertoire HTBI primers with Arm-PCR amplification of CDR3. MiXCR was run by TCRdb on the multiplex PCR reads, yielding one entry per CDR3 protein. The sample records roughly 360,000 distinct CDR3 sequences, 23% being singletons. As for time point: persistent/refractory GD, antithyroid drugs over 5 years with positive TRAb. PBMC RNA served as the TCR library source. The material sequenced was peripheral blood mononuclear cells (PBMCs), taken when the disease was refractory, from a patient treated with antithyroid drugs. The receptor was derived from a woman aged 40 to 50 with Graves disease.

This CDR3 is CASSMSVGTEAFF. In nucleotides, the CDR3 is TGTGCCAGCAGTATGTCGGTTGGCACTGAAGCTTTCTTT. The rearrangement links TRBV28 to TRBJ1-1; D is undetermined. Germline V gene sequence: CDR1 MDHEN, CDR2 SYDVKM. The CDR3 spans 13 residues. Trimming shortened V by 5 bases and J by 4 bases, and 11 bases separated the two germline ends.